These 18 T cell receptor beta chains were all obtained from the same sample, sequenced in a study of T cell clusters in autoimmune cytopenias. TRB rearrangements were amplified by touch-down multiplex PCR with mixed TRB-A/B primers. Using the multiplex PCR reads, TCRdb records one entry per CDR3 protein without DNA. The sample table includes over 7,000 distinct CDR3 sequences. Each sample's input was around 250 ng genomic DNA, 35,000 to 40,000 genome equivalents. The material sequenced was peripheral blood. The receptor source for this set is a human donor with an autoimmune cytopenia or autoimmune hepatitis (not recorded which).

This rearrangement joins TRBV10-2 to TRBJ1-2; TCRdb gives TRBD1 as the D gene, but with no DNA this cannot be confirmed. This CDR3 has 14 amino acids. Per germline, CDR1 WSHSY and CDR2 SAAADI. CDR3 region: CASSDRQGNYGYTF.

The CDR3 reads CSARGHRSSLYEQYF. The chain joins TRBV20-1 to TRBJ2-7; TCRdb's D gene call, TRBD2, goes unchecked for lack of DNA. Germline V gives CDR1 DFQATT, CDR2 SNEGSKA (reference sequence). The CDR3 extends over 15 amino acids.

The CDR3 spells CASRLTGFGYQPQHF. V and J are TRBV12-3 or TRBV12-4 and TRBJ1-5; without DNA, the TCRdb call of TRBD1 cannot be checked. This CDR3 has 15 amino acids.

The chain has TRBV29-1 and TRBJ2-3; the D call from TCRdb, TRBD1, cannot be confirmed without DNA. Germline V gene data show CDR1 as SQVTM and CDR2 as ANQGSEA. The CDR3 runs 13 residues. CDR3: CSVRGGTEDTQYF.

The V gene is TRBV25-1, the J gene TRBJ1-2. Germline V gene sequence: CDR1 MGHDK, CDR2 SYGVNS. This CDR3 is built from 12 residues. Here the CDR3 reads CASSEEARRYTF.

This sequence joins TRBV6-4 and TRBJ2-5; TCRdb proposes TRBD1, but this gene call is untestable without DNA. CDR1 MRHNA and CDR2 SNTAGT come from the germline V gene. The CDR3 contains 14 residues. CDR3 sequence reads: CASSDGAGQETQYF.

This clonotype is identified as medium-sized from frequency. The rearrangement links TRBV20-1 to TRBJ2-6; with no DNA, the TCRdb D assignment of TRBD1 cannot be verified. Germline V gene sequence: CDR1 DFQATT, CDR2 SNEGSKA (reference sequence). This CDR3 spans 15 amino acids. The CDR3 protein is CSASPDRAGANVLTF.

The chain is built from TRBV4-1 and TRBJ2-3; TCRdb names TRBD2, which stays unverified in the absence of DNA. CDR1 and CDR2 from the germline V gene are MGHRA and YSYEKL. The CDR3 consists of 18 residues. CDR3 protein: CASSHAADHPSATDTQYF.

This clonotype is deemed medium-sized by its frequency. V usage is TRBV7-9 and J usage is TRBJ2-7; TCRdb selects TRBD1, and the lack of DNA leaves this call unchecked. CDR3 size: 16 residues. Germline loops: CDR1 SEHNR, CDR2 FQNEAQ (reference sequence). This CDR3 is CASSSTRSRGPGEQYF. The variable domain in full, completed from reference TRBV7-9 and TRBJ2-7, reads DTGVSQNPRHKITKRGQNVTFRCDPISEHNRLYWYRQTLGQGPEFLTYFQNEAQLEKSRLLSDRFSAERPKGSFSTLEIQRTEQGDSAMYLCASSSTRSRGPGEQYFGPGTRLTVT.

This clonotype is identified as medium-sized from frequency. V gene TRBV15 combines with J gene TRBJ1-1. The CDR3 consists of 13 residues. CDR1 LNHNV and CDR2 YYDKDF come from the germline V gene (reference sequence). CDR3 amino acids: CATSAARPFEAFF.

By frequency, this clonotype is medium-sized. This sequence joins TRBV27 and TRBJ1-1; absent DNA, TCRdb's TRBD1 call cannot be checked. This CDR3 has 13 amino acids. Per the germline V gene, CDR1 is MNHEY and CDR2 is SMNVEV (reference sequence). The CDR3: CASKPLRGPEAFF.

The chain is built from TRBV6-5 and TRBJ1-2; the TRBD1 assignment by TCRdb is unverifiable without DNA. From germline, CDR1 is MNHEY and CDR2 SVGAGI. CDR3 length equals 13 residues. Here the CDR3 reads CASSLRDSYGYTF.

This chain connects TRBV24-1 to TRBJ2-3; TCRdb's assignment of TRBD1 cannot be checked, as there is no DNA. Germline V CDR1 and CDR2: KGHDR, SFDVKD. The CDR3 totals 15 residues. The CDR3 is CATSEAGTSSDTQYF.

Considering frequency, this clonotype is medium-sized. This sequence joins TRBV30 and TRBJ2-7; TCRdb lists TRBD2, though no DNA is available to test this call. Germline CDR1 and CDR2: GTSNPN and SVGIG (reference sequence). The CDR3 has 11 residues. CDR3 in amino acids: CAWREDGEQYF. The full variable domain, rest sourced from reference TRBV30 and TRBJ2-7, is SQTIHQWPATLVQPVGSPLSLECTVEGTSNPNLYWYRQAAGRGLQLLFYSVGIGQISSEVPQNLSASRPQDRQFILSSKKLLLSDSGFYLCAWREDGEQYFGPGTRLTVT.

V gene TRBV19 combines with J gene TRBJ1-3; TCRdb gives TRBD1 as the D gene, but with no DNA this cannot be confirmed. CDR1 LNHDA and CDR2 SQIVND come from the germline V gene (reference sequence). The CDR3 extends over 13 amino acids. The CDR3 sequence: CASRQGAGNTIYF.

The chain is built from TRBV12-5 and TRBJ2-5; TCRdb outputs TRBD1, but without DNA this stays unchecked. The CDR3 totals 12 residues. Germline CDR1 LGHNT, CDR2 FRNRAP. CDR3: CASGNRVETQYF.

V usage is TRBV10-3 and J usage is TRBJ1-2; TCRdb's D gene call, TRBD1, goes unchecked for lack of DNA. There are 16 residues in the CDR3. Germline assignment: CDR1 ENHRY and CDR2 SYGVKD. The CDR3 loop is CAISESPGTTNYGYTF.

This clonotype is classed as medium-sized by frequency. V and J are TRBV6-5 and TRBJ1-2; checking the TCRdb D call of TRBD1 is not possible without DNA. The CDR3 contains 13 residues. Germline V gene data show CDR1 as MNHEY and CDR2 as SVGAGI. The chain's CDR3 is CATSLRDSYGYTF.